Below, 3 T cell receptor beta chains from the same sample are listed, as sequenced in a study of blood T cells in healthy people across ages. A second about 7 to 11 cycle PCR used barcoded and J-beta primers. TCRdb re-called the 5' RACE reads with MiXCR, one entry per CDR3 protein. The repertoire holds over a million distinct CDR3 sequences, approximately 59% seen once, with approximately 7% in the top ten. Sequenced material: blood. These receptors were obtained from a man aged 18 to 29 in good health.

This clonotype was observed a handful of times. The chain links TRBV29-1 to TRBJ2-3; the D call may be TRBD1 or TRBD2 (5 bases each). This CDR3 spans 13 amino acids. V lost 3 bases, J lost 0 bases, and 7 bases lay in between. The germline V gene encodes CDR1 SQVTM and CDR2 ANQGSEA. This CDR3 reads CSVDGDSTDTQYF. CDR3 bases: TGCAGCGTTGATGGGGACAGCACAGATACGCAGTATTTT.

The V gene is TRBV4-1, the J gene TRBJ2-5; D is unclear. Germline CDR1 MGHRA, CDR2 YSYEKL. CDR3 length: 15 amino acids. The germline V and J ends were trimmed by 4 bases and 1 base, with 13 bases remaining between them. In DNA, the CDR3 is TGCGCCAGCAGCCTAAGTCGGGCGGTCCAAGAGACCCAGTACTTC. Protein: CASSLSRAVQETQYF.

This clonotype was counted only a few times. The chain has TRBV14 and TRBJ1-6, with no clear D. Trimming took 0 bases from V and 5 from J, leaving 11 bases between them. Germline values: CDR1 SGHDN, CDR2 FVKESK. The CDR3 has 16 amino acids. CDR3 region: CASSQEYRGDNSPLHF. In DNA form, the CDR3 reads TGTGCCAGCAGCCAAGAATACCGAGGAGATAATTCACCCCTCCACTTT.